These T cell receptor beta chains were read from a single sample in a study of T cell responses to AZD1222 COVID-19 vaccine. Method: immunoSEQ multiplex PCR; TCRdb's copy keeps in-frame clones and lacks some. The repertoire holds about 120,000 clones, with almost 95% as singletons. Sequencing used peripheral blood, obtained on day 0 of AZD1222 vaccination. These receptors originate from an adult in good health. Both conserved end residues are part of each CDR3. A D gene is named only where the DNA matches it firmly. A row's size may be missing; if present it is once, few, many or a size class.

cdr3_nt: TGTGCCAGCAGTCCGGGACAGGGCTGTTTCTTT
cdr3_aa: CASSPGQGCFF
v_call: TRBV6-2/TRBV6-3
d_call: TRBD1
clone_size: NA
j_call: TRBJ1-1

cdr3_nt: TGCAGCGCCGGCCAGGGGGTTGCTGAAGCTTTCTTT
cdr3_aa: CSAGQGVAEAFF
v_call: TRBV29-1
d_call: TRBD1
clone_size: NA
j_call: TRBJ1-1

cdr3_nt: TGTGCCAGCAGCCCGGGGAATTCACCCCTCCACTTT
cdr3_aa: CASSPGNSPLHF
v_call: TRBV7-3
d_call: NA
clone_size: NA
j_call: TRBJ1-6

cdr3_nt: TGTGCCAGTACCCCCGGGGCATCCCCGGGCGTTACTGAAGCTTTCTTT
cdr3_aa: CASTPGASPGVTEAFF
v_call: TRBV19
d_call: NA
clone_size: NA
j_call: TRBJ1-1

cdr3_nt: TGTGCCAGCAGCTCGTTGGCAGGGGAGGTTGAAAAACTGTTTTTT
cdr3_aa: CASSSLAGEVEKLFF
v_call: TRBV3-1/TRBV3-2
d_call: NA
clone_size: NA
j_call: TRBJ1-4

cdr3_nt: TGTGCCAGCAGCCAAGGGGCGTACACTGAAGCTTTCTTT
cdr3_aa: CASSQGAYTEAFF
v_call: TRBV3-1/TRBV3-2
d_call: NA
clone_size: NA
j_call: TRBJ1-1

cdr3_nt: TGTGCCAGCAGCCTTAACACCAACAGGGGGCTAAGCTCCTATAATTCACCCCTCCACTTT
cdr3_aa: CASSLNTNRGLSSYNSPLHF
v_call: TRBV7-8
d_call: TRBD1
clone_size: NA
j_call: TRBJ1-6

cdr3_nt: TGTGCCTGGAGCCAAGAATACGAGCAGTACTTC
cdr3_aa: CAWSQEYEQYF
v_call: TRBV30
d_call: NA
clone_size: NA
j_call: TRBJ2-7

cdr3_nt: TGTGCCAGCAGCAAAGACAGGGTTAACACTGAAGCTTTCTTT
cdr3_aa: CASSKDRVNTEAFF
v_call: TRBV11-2
d_call: TRBD1
clone_size: NA
j_call: TRBJ1-1

cdr3_nt: TGTGCCACCAGTGAAAGACAGGGACGAGGGGGCACCGGGGAGCTGTTTTTT
cdr3_aa: CATSERQGRGGTGELFF
v_call: TRBV24-1
d_call: TRBD1
clone_size: NA
j_call: TRBJ2-2

cdr3_nt: TGTGCCAGGGGACCCTGGGGACATACTAAATATGGCTACACCTTC
cdr3_aa: CARGPWGHTKYGYTF
v_call: TRBV6-5
d_call: NA
clone_size: NA
j_call: TRBJ1-2

cdr3_nt: TGCAGTGCTAGCTGGGAATACGAGCAGTACTTC
cdr3_aa: CSASWEYEQYF
v_call: TRBV20-1
d_call: NA
clone_size: NA
j_call: TRBJ2-7

cdr3_nt: TGTGCCAGCAGCCAAGATGAAAGCGCCCGGAGGGATACGCAGTATTTT
cdr3_aa: CASSQDESARRDTQYF
v_call: TRBV3-1/TRBV3-2
d_call: NA
clone_size: NA
j_call: TRBJ2-3

cdr3_nt: TGCGCCAGCAGCTTGCCGACGGGAAGCTCTGGAAACACCATATATTTT
cdr3_aa: CASSLPTGSSGNTIYF
v_call: TRBV5-1
d_call: NA
clone_size: NA
j_call: TRBJ1-3

cdr3_nt: TGTGTTGCGGGGCTTGGTTCAGCTAACTATGGCTACACCTTC
cdr3_aa: CVAGLGSANYGYTF
v_call: TRBV6-5
d_call: NA
clone_size: few
j_call: TRBJ1-2

cdr3_nt: TGTGCCATCAGTGAACAGGGGGGCAATCAGCCCCAGCATTTT
cdr3_aa: CAISEQGGNQPQHF
v_call: TRBV10-3
d_call: TRBD1
clone_size: NA
j_call: TRBJ1-5

cdr3_nt: TGTGCCAGCTCACCACTGGACGGGCGGAACACTGAAGCTTTCTTT
cdr3_aa: CASSPLDGRNTEAFF
v_call: TRBV18
d_call: NA
clone_size: NA
j_call: TRBJ1-1

cdr3_nt: TGTGCCAGCAGGGGGGGCGTACGCTACACCTTC
cdr3_aa: CASRGGVRYTF
v_call: TRBV2
d_call: NA
clone_size: NA
j_call: TRBJ1-2

cdr3_nt: TGTGCCAGCAGTTACTCCCGCTCACCCCTCCACTTT
cdr3_aa: CASSYSRSPLHF
v_call: TRBV6-5
d_call: NA
clone_size: NA
j_call: TRBJ1-6

cdr3_nt: TGTGCCAGCAGCCACCCGACTAGAAATGAAAAACTGTTTTTT
cdr3_aa: CASSHPTRNEKLFF
v_call: TRBV5-4
d_call: NA
clone_size: NA
j_call: TRBJ1-4

cdr3_nt: TGTGCCAGTAGACAGGGGGGTACCGGGGAGCTGTTTTTT
cdr3_aa: CASRQGGTGELFF
v_call: TRBV19
d_call: TRBD1
clone_size: NA
j_call: TRBJ2-2

cdr3_nt: TGTGCCAGCAGTTCCGACCGACTCGCGGACTCCTACAATGAGCAGTTCTTC
cdr3_aa: CASSSDRLADSYNEQFF
v_call: TRBV6-7
d_call: NA
clone_size: NA
j_call: TRBJ2-1